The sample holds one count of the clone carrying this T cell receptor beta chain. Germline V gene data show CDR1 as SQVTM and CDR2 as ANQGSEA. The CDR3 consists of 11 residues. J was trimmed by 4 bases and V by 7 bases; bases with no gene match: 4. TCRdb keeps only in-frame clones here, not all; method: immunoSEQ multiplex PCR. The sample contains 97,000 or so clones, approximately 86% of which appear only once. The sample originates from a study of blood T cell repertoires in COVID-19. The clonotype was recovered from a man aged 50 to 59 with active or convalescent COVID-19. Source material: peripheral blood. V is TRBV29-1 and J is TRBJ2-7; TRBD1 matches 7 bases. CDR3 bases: TGCAGCGCGATACAGGGGTACGAGCAGTACGTC. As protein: CSAIQGYEQYV.